Below, 8 T cell receptor beta chains from the same sample are listed, as sequenced in a study of beta chain features in type 1 diabetes. Expressed TCRB transcripts were sequenced because the isolated RNA had all been reverse transcribed beforehand. Generated by immunoSEQ multiplex PCR, the TCRdb table keeps only in-frame clones and is missing some. The table has hundreds of thousands of clones, 9.6% seen once. The sequencing sample was made of naive CD4+ T cells from blood. The receptors were gathered from a woman under 30 in good health.

This clone was counted between two and nine times. The chain combines TRBV25-1 with TRBJ1-2, with 12 bases identical to TRBD1. The CDR3 has 17 amino acids. CDR1 MGHDK and CDR2 SYGVNS come from the germline V gene. V was pared by 1 base and J by 8 bases, with 11 bases of the junction left unmatched. Here the CDR3 reads CASSEFELWDRGHGYTF. CDR3 coding DNA: TGTGCCAGCAGTGAATTCGAATTATGGGACAGGGGGCACGGCTACACCTTC.

This clone was picked up a small number of times. The rearrangement links TRBV6-1 to TRBJ1-4, with 7 nucleotides matching TRBD1. Germline-derived CDR1 and CDR2 are MNHNS and SASEGT. V shed 8 bases, J shed 3 bases, and the junction held 6 bases outside the gene matches. The CDR3 covers 14 residues. In DNA form, the CDR3 reads TGTGCCAGCCGAGTGGGGACAGCTAATGAAAAACTGTTTTTT. As protein: CASRVGTANEKLFF.

This chain links TRBV7-9 with TRBJ1-2, with TRBD1 matching over 8 bases. CDR3 length: 11 amino acids. The germline CDR1 and CDR2 sequences are SEHNR and FQNEAQ (reference sequence). CDR3 nucleotide sequence: TGTGCAGTGACAGGGGAGGCTGGCTACACCTTC. Residues: CAVTGEAGYTF.

This sequence joins TRBV11-2 and TRBJ1-1; 7 bases fit TRBD1. The V segment lost 2 bases and the J segment 1 base; nucleotides outside the gene matches: 1. Per the germline V gene, CDR1 is SGHAT and CDR2 is FQNNGV. This CDR3 contains 14 residues. The CDR3 protein is CASSLHRGNTEAFF. The CDR3 DNA reads as TGTGCCAGCAGCTTACACAGGGGGAACACTGAAGCTTTCTTT.

This clone occurred a few times. The rearrangement uses TRBV6-5 and TRBJ2-3, with D unclear. This CDR3 comprises 13 residues. V lost 4 bases, J lost 2 bases, and 7 bases lay in between. Germline V CDR1 and CDR2: MNHEY, SVGAGI. CDR3 amino acids: CASSFRYTDTQYF. The CDR3 region has the DNA TGTGCCAGCAGTTTCCGCTACACAGATACGCAGTATTTT.

This clone appeared a few times. The rearrangement joins TRBV15 to TRBJ2-1, with 14 positions matching TRBD2. In germline, CDR1 is LNHNV, CDR2 YYDKDF (reference sequence). Germline trimming cut 8 bases from V and 1 base from J; bases unmatched to any gene: 7. The CDR3 is 17 amino acids. DNA of the CDR3: TGTGCCACCCAGGGACTAGCGGGAGAGGGGTCCTACAATGAGCAGTTCTTC. Translated, it gives CATQGLAGEGSYNEQFF.

This clone was observed a handful of times. This rearrangement joins TRBV5-4 to TRBJ2-5, with a possible D match to TRBD2 (6 bases). CDR3 length: 14 amino acids. Trimming cost V 0 bases and J 1 base, with 7 bases left between them. CDR1 is SGHNT, CDR2 YYREEE, per germline (reference sequence). CDR3 coding DNA: TGTGCCAGCAGCTTGGCACTAGCCCAAGAGACCCAGTACTTC. It yields the protein CASSLALAQETQYF.

This clone was picked up a small number of times. The V gene is TRBV11-2, the J gene TRBJ2-7; 7 bases agree with TRBD1. Germline V CDR1 and CDR2: SGHAT, FQNNGV. Trimming at V came to 5 bases and at J to 5 bases, leaving 9 bases not matched to a gene. The CDR3 is 14 residues long. In DNA form, the CDR3 reads TGTGCCAGCAGCCCGACAGGGTCGGGTCACGAGCAGTACTTC. Its translation: CASSPTGSGHEQYF.